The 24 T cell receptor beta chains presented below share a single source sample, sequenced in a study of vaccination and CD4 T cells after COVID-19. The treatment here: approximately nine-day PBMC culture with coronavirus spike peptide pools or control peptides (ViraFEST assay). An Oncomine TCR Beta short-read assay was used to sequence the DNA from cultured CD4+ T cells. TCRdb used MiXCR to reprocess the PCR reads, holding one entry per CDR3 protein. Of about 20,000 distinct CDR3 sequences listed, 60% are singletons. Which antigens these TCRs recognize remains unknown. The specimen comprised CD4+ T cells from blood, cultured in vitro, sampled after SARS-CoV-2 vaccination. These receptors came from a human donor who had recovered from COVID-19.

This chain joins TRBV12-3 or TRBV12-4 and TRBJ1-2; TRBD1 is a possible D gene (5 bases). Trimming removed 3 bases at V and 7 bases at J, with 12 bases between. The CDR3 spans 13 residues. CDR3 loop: CASSLGEGSGYTF. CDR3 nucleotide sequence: TGTGCCAGCAGTTTGGGGGAAGGGAGTGGCTACACCTTC.

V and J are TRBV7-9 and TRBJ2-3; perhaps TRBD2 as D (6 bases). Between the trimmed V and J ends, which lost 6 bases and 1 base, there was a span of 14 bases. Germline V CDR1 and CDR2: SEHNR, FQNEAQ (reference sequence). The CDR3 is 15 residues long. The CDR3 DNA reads TGTGCCAGCAGTAACCTCGGGGGAGGCACAGATACGCAGTATTTT. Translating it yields CASSNLGGGTDTQYF.

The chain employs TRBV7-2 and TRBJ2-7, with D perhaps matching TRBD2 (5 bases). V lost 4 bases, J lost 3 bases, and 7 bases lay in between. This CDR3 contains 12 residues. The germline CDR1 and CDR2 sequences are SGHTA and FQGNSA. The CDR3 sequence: CASSSTSYEQYF. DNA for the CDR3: TGTGCCAGCAGCTCTACTAGCTACGAGCAGTACTTC.

CDR3 residues: CSASSGTPAYEQYF. The DNA of the CDR3 is TGCAGTGCCTCTAGCGGGACGCCAGCCTACGAGCAGTACTTC. This chain links TRBV20-1 with TRBJ2-7; 9 nucleotides agree with TRBD2. Germline V lookup: CDR1 DFQATT, CDR2 SNEGSKA (reference sequence). V dropped 6 bases and J dropped 2; count of bases not matched to a gene: 8. The CDR3 covers 14 residues.

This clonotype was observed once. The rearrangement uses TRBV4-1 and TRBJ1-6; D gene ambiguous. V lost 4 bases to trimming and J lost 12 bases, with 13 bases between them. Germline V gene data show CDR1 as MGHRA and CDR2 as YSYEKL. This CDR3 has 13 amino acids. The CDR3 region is CASSPQPPEPLHF. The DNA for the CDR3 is TGCGCCAGCAGCCCACAACCCCCCGAACCCCTCCACTTT.

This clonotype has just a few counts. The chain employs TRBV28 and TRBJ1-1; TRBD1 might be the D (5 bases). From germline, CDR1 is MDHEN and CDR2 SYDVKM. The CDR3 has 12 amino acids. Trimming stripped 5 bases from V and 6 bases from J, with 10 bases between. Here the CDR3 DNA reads TGTGCCAGCAGTAGGGGTGGCGCTGAAGCTTTCTTT. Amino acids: CASSRGGAEAFF.

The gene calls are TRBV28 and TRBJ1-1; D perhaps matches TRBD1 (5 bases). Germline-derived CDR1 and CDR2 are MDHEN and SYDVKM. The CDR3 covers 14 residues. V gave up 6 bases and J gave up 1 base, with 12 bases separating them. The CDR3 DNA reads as TGTGCCAGCAGACCAGGCACAGGGAACACTGAAGCTTTCTTT. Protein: CASRPGTGNTEAFF.

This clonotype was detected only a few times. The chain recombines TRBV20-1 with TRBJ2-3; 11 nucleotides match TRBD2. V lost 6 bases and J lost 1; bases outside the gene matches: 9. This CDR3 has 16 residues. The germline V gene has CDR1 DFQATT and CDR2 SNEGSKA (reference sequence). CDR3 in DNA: TGCAGTGCCCCCATTTCACTAGCGGGAGGCACAGATACGCAGTATTTT. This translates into CSAPISLAGGTDTQYF.

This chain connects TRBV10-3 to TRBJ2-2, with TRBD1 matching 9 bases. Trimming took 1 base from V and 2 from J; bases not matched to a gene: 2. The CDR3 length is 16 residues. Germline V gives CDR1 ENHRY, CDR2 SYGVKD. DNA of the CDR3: TGTGCCATCAGTGAGTTACAGGGGGCTAACACCGGGGAGCTGTTTTTT. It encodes CAISELQGANTGELFF.

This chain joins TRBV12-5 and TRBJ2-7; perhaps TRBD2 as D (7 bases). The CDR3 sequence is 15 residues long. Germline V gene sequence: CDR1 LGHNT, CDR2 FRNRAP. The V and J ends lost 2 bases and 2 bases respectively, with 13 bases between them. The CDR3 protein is CASGLMAGATYEQYF. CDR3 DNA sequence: TGTGCTAGTGGTTTGATGGCGGGGGCCACCTACGAGCAGTACTTC.

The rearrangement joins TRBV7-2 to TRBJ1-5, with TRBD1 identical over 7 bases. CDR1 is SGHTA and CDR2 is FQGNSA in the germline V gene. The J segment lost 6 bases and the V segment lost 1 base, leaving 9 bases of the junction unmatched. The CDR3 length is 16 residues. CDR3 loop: CASSLESGQLGQPQHF. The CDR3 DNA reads TGTGCCAGCAGCTTAGAGTCGGGACAGTTAGGTCAGCCCCAGCATTTT. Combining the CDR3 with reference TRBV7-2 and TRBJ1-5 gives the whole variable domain GAGVSQSPSNKVTEKGKDVELRCDPISGHTALYWYRQSLGQGLEFLIYFQGNSAPDKSGLPSDRFSAERTGGSVSTLTIQRTQQEDSAVYLCASSLESGQLGQPQHFGDGTRLSIL.

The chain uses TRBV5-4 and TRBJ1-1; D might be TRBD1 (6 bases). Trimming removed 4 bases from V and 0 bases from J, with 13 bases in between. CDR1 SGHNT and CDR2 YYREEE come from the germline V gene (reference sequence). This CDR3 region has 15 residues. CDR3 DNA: TGTGCCAGCAGCCTGGACAGAACCATGAACACTGAAGCTTTCTTT. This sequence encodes CASSLDRTMNTEAFF.

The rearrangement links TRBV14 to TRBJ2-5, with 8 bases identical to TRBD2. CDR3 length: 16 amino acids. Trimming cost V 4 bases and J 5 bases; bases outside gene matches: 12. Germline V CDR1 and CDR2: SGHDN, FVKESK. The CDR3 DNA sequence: TGTGCCAGCAGCCGACTGGACGGGGGGGCCGGGGAGACCCAGTACTTC. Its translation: CASSRLDGGAGETQYF.

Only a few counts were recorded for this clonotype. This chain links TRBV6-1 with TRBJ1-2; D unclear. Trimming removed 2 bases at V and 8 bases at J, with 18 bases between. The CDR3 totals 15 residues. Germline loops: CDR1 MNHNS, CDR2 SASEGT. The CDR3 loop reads CASSEMRRAERGYTF. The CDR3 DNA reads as TGTGCCAGCAGTGAAATGAGGAGGGCGGAGAGAGGCTACACCTTC.

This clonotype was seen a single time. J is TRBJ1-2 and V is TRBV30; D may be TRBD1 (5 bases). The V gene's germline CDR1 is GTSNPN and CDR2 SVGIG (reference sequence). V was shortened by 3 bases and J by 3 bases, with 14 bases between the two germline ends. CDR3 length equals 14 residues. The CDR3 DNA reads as TGTGCCTGGAGCCCAGGGTCTCGGGACTATGGCTACACCTTC. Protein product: CAWSPGSRDYGYTF.

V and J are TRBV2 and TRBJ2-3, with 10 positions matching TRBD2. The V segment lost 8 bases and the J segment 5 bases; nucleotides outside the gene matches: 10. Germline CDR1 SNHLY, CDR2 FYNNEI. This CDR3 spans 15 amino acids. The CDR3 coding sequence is TGTGCCAGCGTGTTCGAGCGGGGGGGCAGAGATACGCAGTATTTT. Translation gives CASVFERGGRDTQYF.

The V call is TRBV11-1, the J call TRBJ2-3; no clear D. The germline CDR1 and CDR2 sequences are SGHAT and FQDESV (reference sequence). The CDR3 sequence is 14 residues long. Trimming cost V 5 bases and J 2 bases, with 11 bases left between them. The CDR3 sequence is CASSDGRATDTQYF. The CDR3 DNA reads TGTGCCAGCAGCGATGGTAGGGCCACAGATACGCAGTATTTT.

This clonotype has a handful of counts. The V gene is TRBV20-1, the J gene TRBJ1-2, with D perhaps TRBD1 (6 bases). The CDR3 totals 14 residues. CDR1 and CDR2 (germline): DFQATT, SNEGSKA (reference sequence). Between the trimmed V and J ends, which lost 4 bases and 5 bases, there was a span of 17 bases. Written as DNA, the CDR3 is TGCAGTGCTATTACCGGACAGATAGAATATGGCTACACCTTC. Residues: CSAITGQIEYGYTF.

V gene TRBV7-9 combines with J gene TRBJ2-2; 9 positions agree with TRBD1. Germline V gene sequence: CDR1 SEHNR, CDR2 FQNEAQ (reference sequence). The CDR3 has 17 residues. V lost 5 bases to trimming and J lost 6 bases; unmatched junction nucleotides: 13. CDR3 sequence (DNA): TGTGCCAGCAGCCCCCTAGGGACAGGGAGGCTCGCCGGGGAGCTGTTTTTT. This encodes CASSPLGTGRLAGELFF.

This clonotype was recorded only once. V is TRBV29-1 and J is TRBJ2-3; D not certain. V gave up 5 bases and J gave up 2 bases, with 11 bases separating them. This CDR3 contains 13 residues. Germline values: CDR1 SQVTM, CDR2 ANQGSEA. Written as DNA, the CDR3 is TGCAGCGTTTCTCAGAGACTCACAGATACGCAGTATTTT. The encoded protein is CSVSQRLTDTQYF.

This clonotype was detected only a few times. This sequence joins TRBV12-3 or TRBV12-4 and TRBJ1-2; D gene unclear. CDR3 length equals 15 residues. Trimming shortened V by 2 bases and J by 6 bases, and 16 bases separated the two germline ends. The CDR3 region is CASSLITGAKDGYTF. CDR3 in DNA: TGTGCCAGCAGTTTAATTACGGGAGCGAAGGATGGCTACACCTTC.

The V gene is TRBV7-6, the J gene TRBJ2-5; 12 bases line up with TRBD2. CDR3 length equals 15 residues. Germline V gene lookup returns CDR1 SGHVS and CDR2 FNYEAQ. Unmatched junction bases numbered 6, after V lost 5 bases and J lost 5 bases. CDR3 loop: CASSQTSGGAETQYF. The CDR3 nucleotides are TGTGCCAGCAGCCAGACTAGCGGGGGTGCCGAGACCCAGTACTTC.

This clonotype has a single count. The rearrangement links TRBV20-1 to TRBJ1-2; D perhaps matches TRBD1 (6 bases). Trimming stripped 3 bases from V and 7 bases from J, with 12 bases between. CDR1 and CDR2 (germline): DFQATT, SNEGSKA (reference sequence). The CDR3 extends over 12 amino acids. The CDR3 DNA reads TGCAGTGCTAGGGAGGGGGGGGGTGGCTACACCTTC. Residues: CSAREGGGGYTF.

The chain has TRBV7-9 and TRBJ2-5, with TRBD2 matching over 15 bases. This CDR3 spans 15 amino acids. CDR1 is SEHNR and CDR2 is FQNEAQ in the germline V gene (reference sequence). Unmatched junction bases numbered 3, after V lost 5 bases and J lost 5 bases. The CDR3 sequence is CASSGLAGGQETQYF. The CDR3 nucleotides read TGTGCCAGCAGCGGACTAGCGGGGGGGCAGGAGACCCAGTACTTC.